Presented here are 22 T cell receptor beta chains from one specimen sequenced in a study of CXCR3-negative and CXCR3-positive naive CD8 T cells. Whole-study findings and limits: For CXCR3-positive naive cells, TRB CDR3s were more hydrophobic than those of CXCR3-negative naive cells.

Antigens of these TCRs are unknown. UMI labels and 5' RACE were used to prepare the TRB cDNA libraries. TCRdb re-analyzed the 5' RACE reads; it lists each CDR3 protein once, without DNA. With over 100,000 distinct CDR3 sequences in the sample, the ten largest clones hold 0.41%. Sequenced sample: naive CXCR3+ CD8+ T cells from blood. Subset of the sample: CD45RO-CCR7+CD27+CD95- naive CD8+ T cells expressing CXCR3 (TNR3+). All receptors derive from a human donor in good health. Some clones in this sample may be carry-over from other donors' samples.

The chain joins TRBV29-1 to TRBJ1-1. This CDR3 has 11 amino acids. Looked up from germline, CDR1 is SQVTM and CDR2 is ANQGSEA. CDR3 amino acids: CSVERATEAFF. Supplemented by reference TRBV29-1 and TRBJ1-1, the full variable domain reads SAVISQKPSRDICQRGTSLTIQCQVDSQVTMMFWYRQQPGQSLTLIATANQGSEATYESGFVIDKFPISRPNLTFSTLTVSNMSPEDSSIYLCSVERATEAFFGQGTRLTVV.

The gene calls are TRBV15 and TRBJ2-3; TCRdb selects TRBD1, and the lack of DNA leaves this call unchecked. Germline V gene sequence: CDR1 LNHNV, CDR2 YYDKDF (reference sequence). The CDR3 sequence is 14 residues long. CDR3 protein: CATSRPGFTDTQYF.

The CDR3 region is CASSLTGGPYNEQFF. V is TRBV7-9 and J is TRBJ2-1; TCRdb indicates TRBD1, and absent DNA this call remains unverified. The germline V gene has CDR1 SEHNR and CDR2 FQNEAQ (reference sequence). The CDR3 is 15 amino acids.

This chain uses TRBV5-6 with TRBJ1-5; TCRdb's D call of TRBD1 is untestable without DNA. The CDR3 length is 14 residues. The germline gives CDR1 SGHDT, CDR2 YYEEEE. CDR3: CASSLGQGGASQHF.

The chain joins TRBV6-4 to TRBJ1-1. The CDR3 is 13 residues long. Germline V gene data show CDR1 as MRHNA and CDR2 as SNTAGT. The CDR3: CASSDPLTLEAFF.

This sequence joins TRBV29-1 and TRBJ2-7; as DNA is missing, the TRBD1 call by TCRdb cannot be tested. The CDR3 extends over 16 amino acids. Germline loops: CDR1 SQVTM, CDR2 ANQGSEA. The CDR3 reads CSVEEGLGRGAREQYF.

The chain recombines TRBV7-9 with TRBJ2-5; TCRdb indicates TRBD1, and absent DNA this call remains unverified. Germline V gene lookup returns CDR1 SEHNR and CDR2 FQNEAQ (reference sequence). This CDR3 contains 16 residues. CDR3 in amino acids: CASSLRQGVSQETQYF.

The chain links TRBV20-1 to TRBJ1-1; TCRdb proposes TRBD1, but this gene call is untestable without DNA. CDR1 and CDR2 (germline): DFQATT, SNEGSKA (reference sequence). The CDR3 is 16 residues long. The CDR3 region is CSARDDVQGVSTEAFF.

This chain connects TRBV20-1 to TRBJ2-7; TCRdb's D gene call, TRBD1, goes unchecked for lack of DNA. The germline gives CDR1 DFQATT, CDR2 SNEGSKA (reference sequence). This CDR3 has 13 residues. This CDR3 is CSAREGAGYEQYF.

The chain couples TRBV7-2 to TRBJ1-2. The CDR3 runs 14 residues. The germline CDR1 and CDR2 sequences are SGHTA and FQGNSA. This CDR3 is CASSFPADLYGYTF.

CDR3 residues: CASSYTGGQYNEQFF. This chain joins TRBV6-5 and TRBJ2-1; the TCRdb D gene call, TRBD2, has no DNA to confirm it. In germline, CDR1 is MNHEY, CDR2 SVGAGI. The CDR3 covers 15 residues.

CDR3 sequence: CASSPIGLAGGDYEQYF. The V call is TRBV27, the J call TRBJ2-7; absent DNA, TCRdb's TRBD2 call cannot be checked. This CDR3 spans 17 amino acids. CDR1 and CDR2 (germline): MNHEY, SMNVEV (reference sequence).

V gene TRBV11-3 combines with J gene TRBJ2-5. The germline gives CDR1 SGHNT, CDR2 YENEEA. The CDR3 contains 13 residues. CDR3 protein: CASSLGLAETQYF. Together with reference TRBV11-3 and TRBJ2-5, the CDR3 gives the full variable domain: EAGVVQSPRYKIIEKKQPVAFWCNPISGHNTLYWYLQNLGQGPELLIRYENEEAVDDSQLPKDRFSAERLKGVDSTLKIQPAELGDSAVYLCASSLGLAETQYFGPGTRLLVL.

The chain recombines TRBV5-4 with TRBJ2-1; TCRdb's assignment of TRBD2 cannot be checked, as there is no DNA. CDR3 length equals 16 residues. Germline V gene lookup returns CDR1 SGHNT and CDR2 YYREEE (reference sequence). The CDR3 region is CASSQLAGGVHNEQFF.

The chain employs TRBV20-1 and TRBJ2-1; TCRdb's D gene call, TRBD1, goes unchecked for lack of DNA. The CDR3 has 17 residues. Germline V CDR1 and CDR2: DFQATT, SNEGSKA (reference sequence). The CDR3: CSACIPRLATSYNEQFF.

This chain connects TRBV28 to TRBJ2-7; with no DNA, the TCRdb D assignment of TRBD1 cannot be verified. CDR1 and CDR2 (germline): MDHEN, SYDVKM. The CDR3 is 12 residues long. CDR3 sequence: CASSAGSYEQYF.

This sequence joins TRBV7-9 and TRBJ1-1; the D call of TRBD1 rests on TCRdb alone, since no DNA is present to check it. Germline CDR1 SEHNR, CDR2 FQNEAQ (reference sequence). The CDR3 length is 13 residues. CDR3 residues: CASSLGSGTEAFF.

This chain joins TRBV5-1 and TRBJ2-2; TCRdb reports TRBD1, a call that lacks DNA to check it against. The germline CDR1 and CDR2 sequences are SGHRS and YFSETQ. This CDR3 has 15 residues. This CDR3 reads CASRDRGRGTGELFF.

The gene calls are TRBV9 and TRBJ2-7; the D gene TCRdb calls, TRBD1, cannot be checked with no DNA. This CDR3 comprises 14 residues. CDR1 is SGDLS, CDR2 YYNGEE, per germline. The CDR3 protein is CASSVGGQVYEQYF. The full variable domain, completed using reference TRBV9 and TRBJ2-7, is DSGVTQTPKHLITATGQRVTLRCSPRSGDLSVYWYQQSLDQGLQFLIQYYNGEERAKGNILERFSAQQFPDLHSELNLSSLELGDSALYFCASSVGGQVYEQYFGPGTRLTVT.

The chain links TRBV5-1 to TRBJ2-5. Germline loops: CDR1 SGHRS, CDR2 YFSETQ. The CDR3 extends over 14 amino acids. The chain's CDR3 is CASSSDSSQETQYF. The full variable domain, its missing parts supplied by reference TRBV5-1 and TRBJ2-5, is KAGVTQTPRYLIKTRGQQVTLSCSPISGHRSVSWYQQTPGQGLQFLFEYFSETQRNKGNFPGRFSGRQFSNSRSEMNVSTLELGDSALYLCASSSDSSQETQYFGPGTRLLVL.

CDR3 in amino acids: CSGIGGGTDTQYF. This rearrangement joins TRBV29-1 to TRBJ2-3; the D gene TCRdb calls, TRBD2, cannot be checked with no DNA. This CDR3 comprises 13 residues. The germline V gene encodes CDR1 SQVTM and CDR2 ANQGSEA.

The V and J genes are TRBV5-4 and TRBJ1-2; TCRdb outputs TRBD1, but without DNA this stays unchecked. Germline-derived CDR1 and CDR2 are SGHNT and YYREEE (reference sequence). The CDR3 covers 17 residues. Here the CDR3 reads CASSLGTDLYLNYGYTF.